This T cell receptor beta chain was found in a study of radiotherapy plus CTLA-4 blockade in lung cancer. For the study at large: Patients showed objective responses in 15% to 20% of cases, and disease control was achieved by around 30%.

Measured with immunoSEQ multiplex PCR; TCRdb has only the in-frame clones, and not every one. The table records tens of thousands of clones, 60% to 85% of them present only once. Germline values: CDR1 SGHNT, CDR2 YYREEE (reference sequence). V shed 2 bases and J 6 bases; nucleotides not matched to a gene: 5. The CDR3 length is 15 residues. The V gene is TRBV5-4, the J gene TRBJ2-1; 10 positions agree with TRBD2. Sequencing was performed on peripheral blood, taken from a patient treated with radiotherapy plus ipilimumab. The sequence derives from a human donor with non-small cell lung cancer whose response to radiotherapy plus ipilimumab could not be evaluated. Some clones in this sample may be carry-over from other donors' samples. The CDR3 bases are TGTGCCAGCAGCTTTAGCGGGGGGACGACCAATGAGCAGTTCTTC. Amino acid sequence: CASSFSGGTTNEQFF.